The 24 T cell receptor beta chains in this list originate from one sample, sequenced in a study of breast tumors, draining lymph nodes, adjacent tissues. Axillary draining lymph nodes of breast cancer patients supplied the node samples. TCRdb re-analysed the multiplex PCR reads in MiXCR, keeping a single row per CDR3 protein. The sample holds some 150,000 distinct CDR3 sequences, around a third seen once. Sequenced sample: axillary lymph node tissue. The receptors stem from a female donor with breast cancer. Some clones in this sample may be carry-over from other donors' samples.

As to this clonotype: This could be a read error, since a much larger clone is one nucleotide away. The genes are TRBV4-1 and TRBJ1-2; possibly TRBD1 for D (5 bases). In germline, CDR1 is MGHRA, CDR2 YSYEKL. CDR3 length: 15 residues. CDR3 DNA: TGCGCCAGCAGCCACCCGGGACGCACTAACTATGGCTGCACCTTC. As protein: CASSHPGRTNYGCTF.

This clonotype was observed many times. V gene TRBV7-3 combines with J gene TRBJ2-2; TRBD2 aligns across 7 bases. Per germline, CDR1 SGHTA and CDR2 FQGTGA. This CDR3 region has 17 residues. Trimming at V came to 2 bases and at J to 5 bases, leaving 11 bases not matched to a gene. For the CDR3, the DNA is TGTGCCAGCAGCTTATCCCGCAGCGGGATGTGGACCGGGGAGCTGTTTTTT. Translating gives CASSLSRSGMWTGELFF.

This clonotype was counted at least ten times. V usage is TRBV6-5 and J usage is TRBJ2-2; D is uncertain. CDR3 length: 14 residues. Looked up from germline, CDR1 is MNHEY and CDR2 is SVGAGI. V dropped 5 bases and J dropped 6 bases, with 13 bases sitting between them. The CDR3 sequence: CASSPRTTAGELFF. The CDR3 DNA follows: TGTGCCAGCAGTCCCCGGACCACCGCCGGGGAGCTGTTTTTT.

This clonotype was recorded only once. Given a much more abundant clone one base away, this may be a read error. V is TRBV3-1 and J is TRBJ2-7; 8 nucleotides agree with TRBD1. The CDR3 is 18 residues long. The V and J ends lost 4 bases and 0 bases, in that order; junction bases with no gene match: 14. Per the germline V gene, CDR1 is LGHDT and CDR2 is YNNKEL (reference sequence). The DNA of the CDR3 is TGTGCCAGCAGCCCTACCCGGGGCAGGGGGCGCGTCTCCTACGAGCAGTACTTC. Translation gives CASSPTRGRGRVSYEQYF.

About this clonotype itself: A much more abundant neighbour one base away suggests this may be a read error. Since no conserved phenylalanine or tryptophan closes the CDR3, a read error is the likely cause. The V and J genes are TRBV6-6 and TRBJ2-7; 9 nucleotides align to TRBD1. This CDR3 has 17 residues. Germline loops: CDR1 MNHNY, CDR2 SVGAGI (reference sequence). After removal of 2 bases from V and 2 bases from J, the junction contained 10 bases not matched to a gene. The CDR3 reads CASSYPNRGQLTYEQYL. DNA for the CDR3: TGTGCCAGCAGTTACCCCAACAGGGGGCAATTGACCTACGAGCAGTACCTC.

At least ten counts were recorded for this clonotype. This CDR3 reads CASSLGTLKVTGELFF. CDR3 in DNA: TGTGCCAGTAGTCTCGGGACATTGAAAGTAACCGGGGAGCTGTTTTTT. The chain recombines TRBV19 with TRBJ2-2, with a weak D call TRBD1 (6 bases). This CDR3 has 16 amino acids. CDR1 and CDR2 (germline): LNHDA, SQIVND (reference sequence). V lost 5 bases to trimming and J lost 5 bases, with 18 bases between them.

As concerns this clonotype: Just one base apart from a much larger clone, this may be a read error. V is TRBV6-1 and J is TRBJ2-5; 8 bases agree with TRBD1. The CDR3 is made up of 14 amino acids. Germline assignment: CDR1 MNHNS and CDR2 SASEGT. The V gene end was trimmed by 8 bases and the J gene end by 0 bases; junction bases not matched to a gene: 5. The CDR3 loop is CASSRDRNQETQYF. CDR3 bases: TGTGCCAGCTCCCGGGACAGGAACCAAGAGACCCAGTACTTC.

In this sample, this clonotype turned up once. The chain carries TRBV5-1 and TRBJ1-6; 10 nucleotides match TRBD1. The V segment lost 3 bases and the J segment 9 bases; nucleotides outside the gene matches: 0. The germline CDR1 and CDR2 sequences are SGHRS and YFSETQ. The CDR3 consists of 13 residues. CDR3 coding DNA: TGCGCCAGCAGCTGGACAGGGGGTTCACCCCTCCACTTT. Protein: CASSWTGGSPLHF. The entire variable domain, with the rest obtained from reference TRBV5-1 and TRBJ1-6, is as follows: KAGVTQTPRYLIKTRGQQVTLSCSPISGHRSVSWYQQTPGQGLQFLFEYFSETQRNKGNFPGRFSGRQFSNSRSEMNVSTLELGDSALYLCASSWTGGSPLHFGNGTRLTVT.

There are many counts of this clonotype. The V gene is TRBV19, the J gene TRBJ2-5; D perhaps matches TRBD1 (6 bases). This CDR3 region has 16 residues. Trimming stripped 6 bases from V and 1 base from J, with 18 bases between. From germline, CDR1 is LNHDA and CDR2 SQIVND (reference sequence). CDR3 region: CASSPRGQGLQETQYF. The CDR3 DNA reads as TGTGCCAGTAGCCCCAGGGGCCAGGGCCTCCAAGAGACCCAGTACTTC.

This chain links TRBV5-1 with TRBJ2-3, with D maybe TRBD1 (6 bases). V was shortened by 4 bases and J by 1 base, with 13 bases between the two germline ends. Germline lookup yields CDR1 SGHRS and CDR2 YFSETQ. The CDR3 extends over 15 amino acids. CDR3 region: CASSPVGAGTDTQYF. The CDR3 DNA reads TGCGCCAGCAGCCCGGTGGGGGCCGGCACAGATACGCAGTATTTT. The full variable domain, its missing parts supplied by reference TRBV5-1 and TRBJ2-3, is KAGVTQTPRYLIKTRGQQVTLSCSPISGHRSVSWYQQTPGQGLQFLFEYFSETQRNKGNFPGRFSGRQFSNSRSEMNVSTLELGDSALYLCASSPVGAGTDTQYFGPGTRLTVL.

This clonotype showed up just a few times. A read error is possible here, since a much larger clone lies one base away. The chain links TRBV9 to TRBJ1-3; weak D call: TRBD1 (5 bases). Germline assignment: CDR1 SGDLS and CDR2 YYNGEE. This CDR3 has 15 amino acids. The CDR3 spells CASSDWGPSGNTTYF. CDR3 nucleotide sequence: TGTGCCAGCAGCGATTGGGGACCGTCTGGAAACACCACATATTTT.

In this sample, this clonotype turned up many times. The CDR3 reads CASSLGLSTDTQYF. In nucleotides, the CDR3 is TGTGCCAGCAGCTTAGGACTTAGCACAGATACGCAGTATTTT. The gene calls are TRBV7-6 and TRBJ2-3; the D is unclear. Per the germline V gene, CDR1 is SGHVS and CDR2 is FNYEAQ. The ends were cut back, 1 base at V and 0 bases at J, with 5 bases in the middle. This CDR3 is built from 14 residues.

This clonotype was detected ten times or more. The chain joins TRBV19 to TRBJ2-2, with D possibly matching TRBD2 (5 bases). This CDR3 has 14 residues. Trimming stripped 5 bases from V and 4 bases from J, with 11 bases between. Germline V gene data show CDR1 as LNHDA and CDR2 as SQIVND (reference sequence). In nucleotides, the CDR3 is TGTGCCAGTAGTCCCCCGGGATCCACCGGGGAGCTGTTTTTT. Protein product: CASSPPGSTGELFF. The full variable domain, in which reference TRBV19 and TRBJ2-2 provide the parts outside the CDR3, is DGGITQSPKYLFRKEGQNVTLSCEQNLNHDAMYWYRQDPGQGLRLIYYSQIVNDFQKGDIAEGYSVSREKKESFPLTVTSAQKNPTAFYLCASSPPGSTGELFFGEGSRLTVL.

The chain combines TRBV20-1 with TRBJ1-4; D is unresolved. The CDR3 is made up of 11 amino acids. Germline V gene data show CDR1 as DFQATT and CDR2 as SNEGSKA (reference sequence). V lost 7 bases, J lost 2 bases, and 5 bases lay in between. The CDR3 is CSVPTNEKLFF. The CDR3 nucleotides read TGCAGTGTACCGACTAATGAAAAACTGTTTTTT.

The sample holds many counts of this clonotype. The DNA for the CDR3 is TGCAGTGCTAGAAATCCGACTAGCCCCACAGATACGCAGTATTTT. This translates into CSARNPTSPTDTQYF. This chain uses TRBV20-1 with TRBJ2-3; 7 bases line up with TRBD2. The germline CDR1 and CDR2 sequences are DFQATT and SNEGSKA (reference sequence). V was clipped by 2 bases and J by 2 bases; unmatched bases: 7. The CDR3 has 15 amino acids.

As regards this clonotype: A much larger clone sits a single nucleotide away, making a read error possible. This chain joins TRBV6-1 and TRBJ1-2, with TRBD1 as a possible D gene (5 bases). Trimming left V 5 bases short and J 0 bases short, with 10 bases between. Germline CDR1 is MNHNS and CDR2 is SASEGT. This CDR3 spans 14 amino acids. CDR3 sequence reads: CASSQDSANYGYTF. Here the CDR3 DNA reads TGTGCCAGCAGTCAAGACAGTGCTAACTATGGCTACACCTTC.

The chain joins TRBV30 to TRBJ2-5; D might be TRBD2 (6 bases). Trimming took off 0 bases at V and 5 bases at J, with 13 bases between the two ends. This CDR3 comprises 14 residues. Germline lookup yields CDR1 GTSNPN and CDR2 SVGIG (reference sequence). CDR3 nucleotides: TGTGCCTGGAGTGTTGGCGGGACCCGGGAGACCCAGTACTTC. Translation gives CAWSVGGTRETQYF.

As to this clonotype: The missing conserved phenylalanine or tryptophan at the end of this CDR3 makes a read error likely. It is unclear where the CDR3 begins or ends on the DNA, so no DNA is shown, and the CDR3 is as TCRdb lists it. The V call is TRBV6-4, the J call TRBJ2-5; TRBD2 reflects the table's D call only, with no check against the DNA. The CDR3 comprises 8 residues, both ends counted. CDR1 MRHNA and CDR2 SNTAGT come from the germline V gene. The CDR3: CAGSSISP.

This chain connects TRBV9 to TRBJ1-1, with 9 nucleotides matching TRBD1. V shed 3 bases and J 5 bases; nucleotides not matched to a gene: 14. Germline loops: CDR1 SGDLS, CDR2 YYNGEE. The CDR3 is 17 residues long. CDR3 sequence: CASSAATWGTGRTEAFF. The CDR3 nucleotides read TGTGCCAGCAGCGCAGCAACTTGGGGGACAGGGAGAACTGAAGCTTTCTTT.

This clonotype was recorded at least ten times. The J gene is TRBJ2-5, the V gene TRBV14; no clear D. Trimming took off 3 bases at V and 4 bases at J, with 18 bases between the two ends. The CDR3 has 16 amino acids. The germline V gene has CDR1 SGHDN and CDR2 FVKESK. In nucleotides, the CDR3 is TGTGCCAGCAGCCAGCAAATAGGCCCAAGGGTAGAGACCCAGTACTTC. Protein sequence: CASSQQIGPRVETQYF.

This clonotype has at least ten counts. The junction and the germline gene differ at one end; a read error may be behind it. This chain connects TRBV20-1 to TRBJ2-7, with D unresolved. CDR1 and CDR2 (germline): DFQATT, SNEGSKA (reference sequence). There are 11 residues in the CDR3. The CDR3 protein is CSARVTHEQYF. CDR3 coding DNA: TGCAGTGCCAGAGTAACCCACGAGCAGTACTTC.

This clonotype was counted many times. The rearrangement uses TRBV4-1 and TRBJ1-2; 7 bases agree with TRBD1. Germline V CDR1 and CDR2: MGHRA, YSYEKL. V gave up 3 bases and J gave up 7 bases; unmatched junction bases: 8. The CDR3 loop spans 14 amino acids. In nucleotides, the CDR3 is TGCGCCAGCAGCCAGGGGACAGCTATACGTGGCTACACCTTC. Its protein product is CASSQGTAIRGYTF.

In regard to this clonotype: The junction and the germline gene differ at one end; a read error may be behind it. This chain joins TRBV11-2 and TRBJ2-1; D remains unclear. There are 16 residues in the CDR3. The germline CDR1 and CDR2 sequences are SGHAT and FQNNGV. The CDR3 is CASSLGGDGPTMSSSF. The CDR3, as DNA: TGTGCCAGCAGCTTAGGGGGTGACGGACCTACAATGAGCAGTTCTTTT.

This clonotype appeared many times. CDR3 in amino acids: CASSLRGGSTDTQYF. The CDR3 coding sequence is TGTGCCAGCAGTTTAAGAGGGGGTAGCACAGATACGCAGTATTTT. The J gene is TRBJ2-3, the V gene TRBV27; D may be TRBD1 (6 bases). The CDR3 has 15 amino acids. The V end lost 2 bases, the J end lost 0 bases, and 9 bases lay between the germline ends. The germline gives CDR1 MNHEY, CDR2 SMNVEV (reference sequence).